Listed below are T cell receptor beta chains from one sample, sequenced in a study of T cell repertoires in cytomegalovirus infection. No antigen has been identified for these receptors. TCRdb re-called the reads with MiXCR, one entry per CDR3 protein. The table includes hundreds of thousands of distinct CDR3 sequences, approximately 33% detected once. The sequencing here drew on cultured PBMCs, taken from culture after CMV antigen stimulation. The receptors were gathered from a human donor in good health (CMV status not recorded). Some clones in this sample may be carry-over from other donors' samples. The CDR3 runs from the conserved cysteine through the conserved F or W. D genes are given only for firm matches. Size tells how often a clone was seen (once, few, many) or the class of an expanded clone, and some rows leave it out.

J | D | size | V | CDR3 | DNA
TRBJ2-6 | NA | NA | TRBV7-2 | CASSLAAGWATGANVLTF | TGTGCCAGCAGCTTAGCGGCAGGGTGGGCAACTGGGGCCAACGTCCTGACTTTC
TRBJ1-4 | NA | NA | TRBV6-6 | CASSYGTRDEKLFF | TGTGCCAGCAGTTACGGGACTCGGGATGAAAAACTGTTTTTT
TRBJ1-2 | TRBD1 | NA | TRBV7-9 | CASSSTQGAGYGYTF | TGTGCCAGCAGCTCGACCCAGGGGGCGGGCTATGGCTACACCTTC
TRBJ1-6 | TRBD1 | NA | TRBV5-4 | CASRPTGATNSPLHF | TGTGCCAGCAGACCAACAGGGGCTACTAATTCACCCCTCCACTTT
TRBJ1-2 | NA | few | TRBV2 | CASSEGRGGSYTF | TGTGCCAGCAGTGAAGGCAGGGGAGGCTCCTACACCTTC
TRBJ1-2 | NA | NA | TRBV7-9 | CASSSRGSTNYGYTF | TGTGCCAGCAGCTCCCGGGGGTCTACAAACTATGGCTACACCTTC
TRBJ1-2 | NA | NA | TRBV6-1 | CASSELNSNYGYTF | TGTGCCAGCAGTGAGCTTAACTCAAACTATGGCTACACCTTC
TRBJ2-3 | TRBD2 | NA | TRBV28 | CASSRSSGDTDTQYF | TGTGCCAGCAGCCGCTCTAGCGGAGACACAGATACGCAGTATTTT
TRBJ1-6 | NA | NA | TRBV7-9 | CASSLVEDSPLHF | TGTGCCAGCAGCTTAGTTGAGGATTCACCCCTCCACTTT
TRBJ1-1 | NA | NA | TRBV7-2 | CASSIRSQGMGTEAFF | TGTGCCAGCAGCATTAGAAGTCAGGGAATGGGGACTGAAGCTTTCTTT
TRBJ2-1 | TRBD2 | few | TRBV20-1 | CSARGSGGGNEQFF | TGCAGTGCTAGAGGTAGCGGGGGGGGTAATGAGCAGTTCTTC
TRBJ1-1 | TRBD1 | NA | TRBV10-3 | CAISGQGSTEAFF | TGTGCCATCAGTGGACAGGGTAGCACTGAAGCTTTCTTT
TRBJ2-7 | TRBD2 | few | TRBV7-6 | CASSRGVGSEQYF | TGTGCCAGCAGCCGGGGGGTAGGGAGCGAGCAGTACTTC
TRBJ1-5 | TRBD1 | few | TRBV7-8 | CASSQDRAGQPQHF | TGTGCCAGCAGCCAAGACAGGGCAGGTCAGCCCCAGCATTTT
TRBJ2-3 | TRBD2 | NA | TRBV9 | CASSPRTSGKGDTQYF | TGTGCCAGCAGCCCCCGGACTAGCGGGAAAGGAGATACGCAGTATTTT
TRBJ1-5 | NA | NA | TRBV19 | CASSGGWTANQPQHF | TGTGCCAGTAGTGGTGGCTGGACGGCTAACCAGCCCCAGCATTTT
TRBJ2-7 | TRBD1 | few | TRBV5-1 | CASSLAQGLGQEQYF | TGCGCCAGCAGCTTGGCACAGGGGCTGGGTCAAGAGCAGTACTTC
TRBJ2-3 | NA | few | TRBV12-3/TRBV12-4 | CASSLAGPSDTQYF | TGTGCCAGCAGTTTGGCCGGTCCTTCAGATACGCAGTATTTT
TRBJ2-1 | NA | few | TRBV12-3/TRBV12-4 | CASKDRGRYNEQFF | TGTGCCAGCAAGGACCGGGGCCGTTACAATGAGCAGTTCTTC
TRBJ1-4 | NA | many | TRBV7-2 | CASSFGTGLRKLFF | TGTGCCAGCAGCTTTGGCACCGGGCTAAGAAAACTGTTTTTT
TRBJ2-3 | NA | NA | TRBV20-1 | CSARGGFSAGDTQYF | TGCAGTGCTAGAGGGGGCTTTAGCGCTGGAGATACGCAGTATTTT
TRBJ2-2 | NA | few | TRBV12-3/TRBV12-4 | CASESAGQRLTGELFF | TGTGCCAGCGAGAGTGCGGGACAGAGGCTCACCGGGGAGCTGTTTTTT
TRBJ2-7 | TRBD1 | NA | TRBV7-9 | CASSSRTGAIYEQYF | TGTGCCAGCAGCTCCAGGACAGGGGCCATCTACGAGCAGTACTTC
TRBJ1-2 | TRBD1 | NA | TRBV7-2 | CASSLALGQEYGYTF | TGTGCCAGCAGCTTAGCGCTTGGACAGGAGTATGGCTACACCTTC
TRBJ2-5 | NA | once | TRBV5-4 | CASGFRETQYF | TGTGCCAGCGGATTCAGAGAGACCCAGTACTTC
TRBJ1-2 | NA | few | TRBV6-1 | CATLPGINYGYTF | TGTGCCACCTTACCCGGGATTAACTATGGCTACACCTTC
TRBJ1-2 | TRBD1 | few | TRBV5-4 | CASSRATGDYGYTF | TGTGCCAGCAGCCGAGCGACAGGGGACTATGGCTACACCTTC
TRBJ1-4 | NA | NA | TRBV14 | CASSQGEEKLFF | TGTGCCAGCAGCCAAGGTGAAGAAAAACTGTTTTTT
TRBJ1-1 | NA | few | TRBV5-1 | CASLGAENTEAFF | TGCGCCAGCTTAGGTGCCGAGAACACTGAAGCTTTCTTT
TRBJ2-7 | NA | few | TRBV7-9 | CASSPRGGLGSYEQYF | TGTGCCAGCAGCCCAAGGGGGGGACTGGGCTCCTACGAGCAGTACTTC
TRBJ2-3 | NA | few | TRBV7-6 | CASSDPGKSKDTQYF | TGTGCCAGCAGCGATCCGGGAAAAAGCAAAGATACGCAGTATTTT
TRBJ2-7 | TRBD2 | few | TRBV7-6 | CASTPAGVLYEQYF | TGTGCCAGCACTCCAGCGGGAGTCCTCTACGAGCAGTACTTC
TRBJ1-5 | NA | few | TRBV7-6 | CASSGEGNQPQHF | TGTGCCAGCAGCGGGGAGGGCAATCAGCCCCAGCATTTT
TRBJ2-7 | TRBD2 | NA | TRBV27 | CASTARAGRPEQYF | TGTGCCAGCACCGCGAGAGCGGGGAGACCCGAGCAGTACTTC
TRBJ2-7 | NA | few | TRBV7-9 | CASNPEGTSDEQYF | TGTGCCAGCAATCCTGAGGGAACCTCCGACGAGCAGTACTTC
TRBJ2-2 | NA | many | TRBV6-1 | CASKIKGGTGELFF | TGTGCCAGCAAAATTAAGGGGGGTACCGGGGAGCTGTTTTTT
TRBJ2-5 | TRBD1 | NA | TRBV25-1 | CASSVGTGPQETQYF | TGTGCCAGCAGTGTTGGGACAGGGCCCCAAGAGACCCAGTACTTC
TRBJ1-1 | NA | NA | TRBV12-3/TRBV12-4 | CASSSDRLTEAFF | TGTGCCAGCAGTTCTGACAGGCTCACTGAAGCTTTCTTT
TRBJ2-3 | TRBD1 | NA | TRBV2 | CASLPGTGARGETDRSTDTQYF | TGTGCCAGTCTCCCCGGGACAGGGGCCAGGGGGGAGACTGACCGCTCCACAGATACGCAGTATTTT
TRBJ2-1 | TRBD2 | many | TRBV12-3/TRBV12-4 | CASSFGAGGYNEQFF | TGTGCCAGCAGTTTCGGGGCGGGAGGCTACAATGAGCAGTTCTTC
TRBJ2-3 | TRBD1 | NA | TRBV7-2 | CASSFPLKGQGGSPDTQYF | TGTGCCAGCAGCTTCCCATTGAAAGGACAGGGTGGTTCCCCAGATACGCAGTATTTT